The source of this TCR beta chain is a study of cytotoxic CD8 clonotypes in ibrutinib-treated CLL (dated by TCRdb to the early 2020s). Study-level background: The cohort had around twelve relapsed/refractory and approximately 14 treatment-naive patients; some 17 were IGHV unmutated. Responses were partial in 25 or so patients and complete in 2; after median approximately 69 months follow-up, roughly 14 stayed in remission and around 12 progressed. The response samples were drawn at a median of roughly eleven months into treatment, with a range of roughly 6 to 40 months. Samples averaged roughly 280,000 productive templates and 90,000 to 95,000 productive rearrangements. Longitudinal samples were available for about 30% of the 86 trial participants. Cryopreserved peripheral blood mononuclear cells were obtained before treatment, at response, and at either sustained remission or disease progression. All remission and progressive disease samples were collected while patients were still receiving ibrutinib. The paper as a whole reports these results and caveats: Clonality rose at ibrutinib response, remained stable during sustained remission, and dropped back toward baseline at progression. Lymph node repertoires were not examined, and the timing of sampling was not matched between patients in sustained remission and those whose disease progressed. Public clonotypes were found to be uncommon and were observed to contract or remain stable during treatment; the increase in clonality was shown to reflect expansion of private clonotypes at ibrutinib response. At baseline, clonality was higher than in age-matched healthy donors and showed a strong correlation with circulating CD8+ T-cell counts.

This clone was recorded only once. The antigen it recognizes is unknown. It has no much larger one-base neighbor in the sample; base qualities were not kept. V lost 3 bases and J lost 4 bases, and the count of bases not matched to a germline gene is 3. The CDR3 runs 15 residues from the cysteine to the phenylalanine. Just the 45-base CDR3 DNA is kept, in frame starting at base 1. Reading the germline V gene (reference sequence) gives CDR1 SEHNR and CDR2 FQNEAQ. A MiSeq instrument was used for deep resolution sequencing, which targeted depths ranging from 1 in 1 million up to 1 in 200,000 T cells, with coverage averaging 10x for each clonotype. The immunoSEQ hsTCRB Kit was used to generate TCR beta libraries. In the source study's methods: The data were analyzed with ImmunoSEQ Analyzer and ImmunoSEQ Data Assistant, and V, D and J gene assignments followed IMGT definitions. Clonality was computed as one minus normalized Shannon entropy of productive rearrangement frequencies, ranging from 0 to 1. Public clonotype analysis was restricted to overrepresented clonotypes comprising at least 0.05% of each patient's repertoire. Fewer than 15 repertoires from age-matched healthy donors, obtained from immuneACCESS, served as clonality controls. TCRdb took this table from immuneACCESS and kept in-frame rearrangements with V and J called. Such tables lack part of the clones; where checked against another copy, unresolved V genes explain under half of the gap, and the rest is unexplained. V, J and clone size derive from that table, while D and trimming were established from the DNA sequence. Within this sample are fewer than 200,000 clones, with roughly four fifths of them counted one time only. The top ten constitute 3.5% to 5.5% of the sample.

According to the study, the label for this sample's time point signals: 24 months on ibrutinib. For TCR beta library preparation, roughly 2 micrograms of genomic DNA were extracted from the cryopreserved PBMCs. Longitudinal blood samples from CLL patients on ibrutinib monotherapy were analyzed using high-throughput TCR beta sequencing. The patients took part in an open-label, single-center phase 2 trial of ibrutinib monotherapy. The material sequenced was PBMCs, taken after 24 months of ibrutinib treatment. The rearranged chain carries TRBV7-9 and TRBJ1-2; 12 central nucleotides agree with TRBD1. This clonotype originated in a human donor with chronic lymphocytic leukemia. The DNA sequence is given as TGTGCCAGCAGCTTGTCGGGACAGGGGGCCTATGGCTACACCTTC. This is translated as CASSLSGQGAYGYTF.